This T cell receptor (beta chain) is drawn from a study of OX40 agonist ivuxolimab in advanced cancers. Sequencing used immunoSEQ multiplex PCR; TCRdb keeps in-frame clones, though not all of them. This sample has tens of thousands of clones; 75% to 90% occur once, and the top ten carry 25% to 30%. The CDR3 sequence is 14 residues long. Germline V lookup: CDR1 MDHEN, CDR2 SYDVKM. The J segment lost 4 bases and the V segment lost 3 bases, leaving 5 bases of the junction unmatched. The chain has TRBV28 and TRBJ1-2; 7 nucleotides match TRBD1. The sample here was CD4+ or CD8+ T cells sorted from blood, taken in a trial of the OX40 agonist ivuxolimab. This TCR came from an adult with an advanced solid tumor such as melanoma, head and neck, liver or kidney cancer. The CDR3 coding sequence is TGTGCCAGCAGTTTTAAGGGGGCTGTCTATGGCTACACCTTC. Encoded protein: CASSFKGAVYGYTF.